A single sample gave rise to the 29 T cell receptor beta chains below, sequenced in a study of cytomegalovirus exposure and HLA in healthy donors. With 60 Vbeta and 13 Jbeta primers, the PCR was carried out. Assay used: immunoSEQ multiplex PCR; TCRdb lists only in-frame clones, some missing. Of about 130,000 clones listed, about 78% are singletons. Specimen: PBMCs. The origin of the receptors is a female donor in good health and CMV-seronegative.

The V call is TRBV4-1, the J call TRBJ2-1, with 9 bases identical to TRBD2. The CDR3 has 16 amino acids. Germline CDR1 reads MGHRA; CDR2 reads YSYEKL. Losses at the gene ends were 3 bases for V and 0 bases for J; bases not matched to a gene: 3. The CDR3 loop is CASSHRLADSYNEQFF. CDR3 DNA sequence: TGCGCCAGCAGCCATCGACTAGCGGACTCCTACAATGAGCAGTTCTTC.

This clone was seen more than once but under ten times. V and J are TRBV2 and TRBJ1-1; TRBD1 might be the D (6 bases). This CDR3 contains 12 residues. CDR1 and CDR2 from the germline V gene are SNHLY and FYNNEI. The V end was cut by 4 bases, the J end by 5 bases, with 8 bases between. CDR3 sequence reads: CASSGTGTEAFF. CDR3 nucleotides: TGTGCCAGCAGTGGTACAGGGACTGAAGCTTTCTTT.

Comment on this clone: At one boundary the junction diverges from the germline segment, which might be a read error. The chain uses TRBV30 and TRBJ2-4; 12 bases fit TRBD2. The CDR3 has 15 amino acids. Germline CDR1 reads GTSNPN; CDR2 reads SVGIG (reference sequence). The CDR3 reads CAWSGTSGSKNSQYF. In nucleotides, the CDR3 is TGTGCCTGGAGCGGGACTAGCGGGTCCAAAAACAGTCAGTACTTC.

This chain joins TRBV5-4 and TRBJ2-7; 9 bases are a match to TRBD1. The V gene's germline CDR1 is SGHNT and CDR2 YYREEE (reference sequence). The CDR3 totals 14 residues. V shed 4 bases, J shed 6 bases, and the junction held 8 bases outside the gene matches. The DNA of the CDR3 is TGTGCCAGCAGCCAGGGACAGGGTTTAGGCGAGCAGTACTTC. This codes for CASSQGQGLGEQYF.

The chain combines TRBV5-1 with TRBJ2-5, with D perhaps matching TRBD2 (6 bases). V lost 5 bases to trimming and J lost 1 base, with 9 bases between them. This CDR3 has 13 amino acids. Per germline, CDR1 SGHRS and CDR2 YFSETQ. CDR3 protein: CASRWGLQETQYF. For the CDR3, the DNA is TGCGCCAGCAGGTGGGGACTCCAAGAGACCCAGTACTTC.

The V and J genes are TRBV11-2 and TRBJ2-7, with D maybe TRBD2 (5 bases). Germline CDR1 reads SGHAT; CDR2 reads FQNNGV. V was cut by 5 bases and J by 7 bases, with 9 bases left in between. The CDR3 contains 11 residues. Written as DNA, the CDR3 is TGTGCCAGCAGCCCCCCGGGGGAGCAGTACTTC. It translates to CASSPPGEQYF.

J is TRBJ2-3 and V is TRBV11-2, with a tentative D call TRBD2 (5 bases). V dropped 1 base and J dropped 5 bases, with 7 bases sitting between them. The CDR3 totals 13 residues. CDR1 SGHAT and CDR2 FQNNGV come from the germline V gene. In DNA form, the CDR3 reads TGTGCCAGCAGCTTAGTCCGGGGAGATACGCAGTATTTT. Amino acid sequence: CASSLVRGDTQYF.

The chain is built from TRBV2 and TRBJ2-3; 13 positions agree with TRBD2. There are 16 residues in the CDR3. Germline trimming cut 5 bases from V and 4 bases from J; bases unmatched to any gene: 6. Germline V gene lookup returns CDR1 SNHLY and CDR2 FYNNEI. The DNA of the CDR3 is TGTGCCAGCAGTACTAGCGGGGGGGCCGGGGCAGATACGCAGTATTTT. This translates into CASSTSGGAGADTQYF.

This chain joins TRBV4-1 and TRBJ1-2, with 7 bases fitting TRBD1. Germline CDR1 and CDR2: MGHRA and YSYEKL. Losses at the gene ends were 0 bases for V and 6 bases for J; bases not matched to a gene: 7. The CDR3 sequence is 15 residues long. This CDR3 is CASSQDGRGWDGYTF. CDR3 DNA sequence: TGCGCCAGCAGCCAAGATGGCAGGGGGTGGGATGGCTACACCTTC.

A single count supports this clone. The chain couples TRBV10-3 to TRBJ2-1; 11 nucleotides align to TRBD2. This CDR3 is 17 amino acids long. Germline CDR1 reads ENHRY; CDR2 reads SYGVKD. After removal of 6 bases from V and 4 bases from J, the junction contained 11 bases not matched to a gene. This CDR3 reads CAIRAGQIAGGYNEQFF. In nucleotides, the CDR3 is TGTGCCATCAGGGCCGGGCAGATAGCGGGGGGGTACAATGAGCAGTTCTTC.

The chain employs TRBV7-2 and TRBJ2-7; TRBD2 aligns across 7 bases. This CDR3 is 15 amino acids long. Trimming cost V 2 bases and J 0 bases; bases outside gene matches: 4. Germline V gene sequence: CDR1 SGHTA, CDR2 FQGNSA. CDR3 protein: CASSLFAGVSYEQYF. CDR3 nucleotides: TGTGCCAGCAGCTTATTTGCGGGGGTCTCCTACGAGCAGTACTTC.

The genes are TRBV19 and TRBJ2-1; 7 positions agree with TRBD2. Germline V gene lookup returns CDR1 LNHDA and CDR2 SQIVND (reference sequence). The CDR3 runs 15 residues. V dropped 7 bases and J dropped 2; count of bases not matched to a gene: 8. For the CDR3, the DNA is TGTGCCAGTACCCTGACGGGAGGCGCCTACAATGAGCAGTTCTTC. Translating gives CASTLTGGAYNEQFF.

Remarks on this clone: At one boundary the junction diverges from the germline segment, which might be a read error. The CDR3 region is CASSDWNAGELFF. The DNA for the CDR3 is TGTGCCAGCAGCGACTGGAACGCCGGGGAGCTGTTTTTT. V usage is TRBV7-3 and J usage is TRBJ2-2, with unresolved D. The CDR3 consists of 13 residues. Germline values: CDR1 SGHTA, CDR2 FQGTGA. Variable domain in full (rest from reference TRBV7-3 and TRBJ2-2): GAGVSQTPSNKVTEKGKYVELRCDPISGHTALYWYRQSLGQGPEFLIYFQGTGAADDSGLPNDRFFAVRPEGSVSTLKIQRTERGDSAVYLCASSDWNAGELFFGEGSRLTVL.

This clone is a singleton in its sample. Here the CDR3 DNA reads TGTGCCTCAAGGCGGGAGCGGGATACGCAGTATTTT. Translated, it gives CASRRERDTQYF. V usage is TRBV2 and J usage is TRBJ2-3; 7 nucleotides match TRBD2. This CDR3 spans 12 amino acids. V shed 11 bases and J 6 bases; nucleotides not matched to a gene: 8. Per germline, CDR1 SNHLY and CDR2 FYNNEI. Using reference TRBV2 and TRBJ2-3 for the parts outside the CDR3, the full variable domain is EPEVTQTPSHQVTQMGQEVILRCVPISNHLYFYWYRQILGQKVEFLVSFYNNEISEKSEIFDDQFSVERPDGSNFTLKIRSTKLEDSAMYFCASRRERDTQYFGPGTRLTVL.

The chain employs TRBV27 and TRBJ2-1, with a weak D call TRBD2 (5 bases). The CDR3 contains 14 residues. V shed 5 bases and J shed 5 bases, with 13 bases lying between them. CDR1 is MNHEY and CDR2 is SMNVEV in the germline V gene (reference sequence). CDR3: CASSSWLAHNEQFF. The CDR3 DNA reads as TGTGCCAGCAGTAGTTGGCTAGCCCACAATGAGCAGTTCTTC.

The chain joins TRBV6-1 to TRBJ2-1, with TRBD1 matching over 10 bases. Looked up from germline, CDR1 is MNHNS and CDR2 is SASEGT. J lost 4 bases, V lost 1 base, and 1 base had no gene match. CDR3 length: 15 amino acids. In DNA, the CDR3 is TGTGCCAGCAGTGAAGGGACAGGGGGGTACAATGAGCAGTTCTTC. Residues: CASSEGTGGYNEQFF.

The chain links TRBV5-4 to TRBJ1-1; TRBD1 might be the D (5 bases). V was pared by 4 bases and J by 8 bases, with 21 bases between. Germline-derived CDR1 and CDR2 are SGHNT and YYREEE (reference sequence). The CDR3 contains 15 residues. CDR3 DNA sequence: TGTGCCAGCAGCAGGCAATACAGGACACCTAACGAAGCTTTCTTT. Its protein is CASSRQYRTPNEAFF.

The rearrangement links TRBV28 to TRBJ2-7, with 11 bases matching TRBD2. The length of the CDR3 is 15 residues. In germline, CDR1 is MDHEN, CDR2 SYDVKM. V shed 6 bases and J 6 bases; nucleotides not matched to a gene: 10. CDR3 in amino acids: CASRHSGRAWGEQYF. CDR3 DNA sequence: TGTGCCAGCAGACATAGCGGGAGGGCCTGGGGCGAGCAGTACTTC.

The chain employs TRBV19 and TRBJ1-1, with D perhaps matching TRBD1 (5 bases). V was clipped by 5 bases and J by 4 bases, with 8 bases between them. The CDR3 is 12 residues long. Per the germline V gene, CDR1 is LNHDA and CDR2 is SQIVND (reference sequence). The CDR3 loop is CASSPRVTEAFF. For the CDR3, the DNA is TGTGCCAGTAGTCCCAGGGTCACTGAAGCTTTCTTT.

The chain recombines TRBV30 with TRBJ1-6; TRBD1 is a possible D gene (6 bases). Trimming removed 5 bases from V and 8 bases from J, with 16 bases in between. CDR3 length: 14 residues. The germline CDR1 and CDR2 sequences are GTSNPN and SVGIG (reference sequence). CDR3 sequence reads: CAWSRDTTHSPLHF. CDR3 DNA: TGTGCCTGGTCCCGGGACACCACCCATTCACCCCTCCACTTT.

The chain links TRBV7-9 to TRBJ1-1; maybe TRBD1 (6 bases). Trimming left V 5 bases short and J 5 bases short, with 18 bases between. The CDR3 spans 15 residues. Germline V gene lookup returns CDR1 SEHNR and CDR2 FQNEAQ (reference sequence). The CDR3 bases are TGTGCCAGCAGCCCGATCCAGGGGAGACGGACTGAAGCTTTCTTT. It translates to CASSPIQGRRTEAFF.

This clone has more than one count but fewer than ten. The rearrangement joins TRBV2 to TRBJ2-5; TRBD1 aligns across 7 bases. Unmatched junction bases numbered 1, after V lost 6 bases and J lost 3 bases. The CDR3 extends over 12 amino acids. Germline V gene data show CDR1 as SNHLY and CDR2 as FYNNEI. Here the CDR3 reads CASSGQEETQYF. CDR3 sequence (DNA): TGTGCCAGCAGCGGACAGGAAGAGACCCAGTACTTC.

This clone was seen more than once but under ten times. The V call is TRBV5-6, the J call TRBJ1-2, with TRBD1 matching over 7 bases. The V gene's germline CDR1 is SGHDT and CDR2 YYEEEE. The V gene end was trimmed by 1 base and the J gene end by 7 bases; junction bases not matched to a gene: 4. The CDR3 is 13 amino acids. The CDR3, as DNA: TGTGCCAGCAGCTTGAAGTACAGGGGTGGCTACACCTTC. Residues: CASSLKYRGGYTF.

This chain links TRBV7-2 with TRBJ2-1; perhaps TRBD2 as D (7 bases). The germline V and J ends were trimmed by 5 bases and 2 bases, with 10 bases remaining between them. CDR1 and CDR2 from the germline V gene are SGHTA and FQGNSA. The CDR3 covers 14 residues. The CDR3 sequence: CASSRGAAYNEQFF. The CDR3 DNA reads as TGTGCCAGCAGCCGGGGGGCTGCCTACAATGAGCAGTTCTTC.

The gene calls are TRBV5-5 and TRBJ1-5; D gene ambiguous. V lost 4 bases, J lost 0 bases, and 14 bases lay in between. The CDR3 is 16 amino acids. Germline CDR1 reads SGHKS; CDR2 reads YYEKEE (reference sequence). The CDR3 nucleotides read TGTGCCAGCAGCCCTTGGGCGCAGTTTAGCAATCAGCCCCAGCATTTT. It encodes CASSPWAQFSNQPQHF.

V gene TRBV9 combines with J gene TRBJ1-2; no definite D call. CDR3 length: 15 amino acids. V lost 5 bases to trimming and J lost 0 bases, with 14 bases between them. Germline V gives CDR1 SGDLS, CDR2 YYNGEE. CDR3 region: CASSEGSYPNYGYTF. CDR3 DNA: TGTGCCAGCAGTGAGGGCTCGTACCCTAACTATGGCTACACCTTC.

The CDR3 reads CASSPWTSSSSYEQYF. For the CDR3, the DNA is TGTGCCAGCAGTCCCTGGACTAGCAGTAGCTCCTACGAGCAGTACTTC. This rearrangement joins TRBV28 to TRBJ2-7; 8 bases match TRBD2. The CDR3 has 16 amino acids. The junction had 9 bases not matched to a gene; V was cut back by 5 bases and J by 0 bases. From germline, CDR1 is MDHEN and CDR2 SYDVKM.

This clone was counted only a few times. The V and J genes are TRBV2 and TRBJ1-2, with D unresolved. Germline V gene sequence: CDR1 SNHLY, CDR2 FYNNEI. V was shortened by 0 bases and J by 6 bases, with 8 bases between the two germline ends. The length of the CDR3 is 13 residues. The CDR3 bases are TGTGCCAGCAGTGAAGCGTTCGGGGATGGCTACACCTTC. The encoded protein is CASSEAFGDGYTF. Full variable domain (missing parts from reference TRBV2 and TRBJ1-2): EPEVTQTPSHQVTQMGQEVILRCVPISNHLYFYWYRQILGQKVEFLVSFYNNEISEKSEIFDDQFSVERPDGSNFTLKIRSTKLEDSAMYFCASSEAFGDGYTFGSGTRLTVV.

V gene TRBV2 combines with J gene TRBJ2-7; the D gene is possibly TRBD1 (5 bases). Deletions cut 5 bases from V and 0 bases from J, with 11 bases between. Germline V gene data show CDR1 as SNHLY and CDR2 as FYNNEI. This CDR3 region has 14 residues. The chain's CDR3 is CASSIDRLSYEQYF. The CDR3 nucleotides read TGTGCCAGCAGTATTGACAGACTCTCCTACGAGCAGTACTTC.